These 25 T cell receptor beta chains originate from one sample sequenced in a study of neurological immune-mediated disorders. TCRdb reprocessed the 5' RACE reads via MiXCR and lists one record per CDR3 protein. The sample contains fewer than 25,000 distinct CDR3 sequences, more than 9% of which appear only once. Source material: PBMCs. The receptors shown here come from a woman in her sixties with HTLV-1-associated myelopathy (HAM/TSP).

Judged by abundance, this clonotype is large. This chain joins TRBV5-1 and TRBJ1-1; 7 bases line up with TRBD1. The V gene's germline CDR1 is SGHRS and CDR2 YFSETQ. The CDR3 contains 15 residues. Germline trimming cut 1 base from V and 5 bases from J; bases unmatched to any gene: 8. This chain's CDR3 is CASSLKGARNTEAFF. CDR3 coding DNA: TGCGCCAGCAGCTTGAAGGGGGCGAGGAATACTGAAGCTTTCTTT. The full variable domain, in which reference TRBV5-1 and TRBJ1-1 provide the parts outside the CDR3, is KAGVTQTPRYLIKTRGQQVTLSCSPISGHRSVSWYQQTPGQGLQFLFEYFSETQRNKGNFPGRFSGRQFSNSRSEMNVSTLELGDSALYLCASSLKGARNTEAFFGQGTRLTVV.

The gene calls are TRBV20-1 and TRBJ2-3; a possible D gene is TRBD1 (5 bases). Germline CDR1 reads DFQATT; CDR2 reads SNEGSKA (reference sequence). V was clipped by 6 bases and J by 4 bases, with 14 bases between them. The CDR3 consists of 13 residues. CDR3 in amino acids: CSANGARPDTQYF. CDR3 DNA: TGCAGTGCCAATGGGGCGAGACCAGATACGCAGTATTTT.

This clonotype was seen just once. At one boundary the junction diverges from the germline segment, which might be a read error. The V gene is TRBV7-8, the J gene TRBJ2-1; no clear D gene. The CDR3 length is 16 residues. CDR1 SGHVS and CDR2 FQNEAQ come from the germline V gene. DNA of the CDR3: TGTGCCAGCATCTCAACGTATCAAAGCCCCTACTATGAGCAGTTCTTC. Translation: CASISTYQSPYYEQFF. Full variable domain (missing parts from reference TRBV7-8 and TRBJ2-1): GAGVSQSPRYKVAKRGQDVALRCDPISGHVSLFWYQQALGQGPEFLTYFQNEAQLDKSGLPSDRFFAERPEGSVSTLKIQRTQQEDSAVYLCASISTYQSPYYEQFFGPGTRLTVL.

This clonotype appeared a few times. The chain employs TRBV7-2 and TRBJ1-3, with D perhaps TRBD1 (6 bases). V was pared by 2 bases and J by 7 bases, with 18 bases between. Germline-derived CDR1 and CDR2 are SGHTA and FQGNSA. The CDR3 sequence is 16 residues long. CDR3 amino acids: CASSLPGGGRGNTIYF. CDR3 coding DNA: TGTGCCAGCAGCTTACCTGGCGGGGGGCGGGGGAACACCATATATTTT.

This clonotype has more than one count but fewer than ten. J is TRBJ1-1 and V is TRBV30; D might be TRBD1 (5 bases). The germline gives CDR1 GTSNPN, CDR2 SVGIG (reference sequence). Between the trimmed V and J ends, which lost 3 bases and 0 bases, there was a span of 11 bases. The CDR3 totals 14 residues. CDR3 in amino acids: CAWSLGGVNTEAFF. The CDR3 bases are TGTGCCTGGAGCCTTGGGGGGGTGAACACTGAAGCTTTCTTT.

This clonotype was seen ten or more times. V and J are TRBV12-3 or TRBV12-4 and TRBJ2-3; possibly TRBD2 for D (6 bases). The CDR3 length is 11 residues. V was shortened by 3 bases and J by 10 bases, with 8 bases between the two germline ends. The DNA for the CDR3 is TGTGCCAGCAGTTTCAGGGAGGCGCAGTATTTT. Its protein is CASSFREAQYF.

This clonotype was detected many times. The CDR3 region has the DNA TGTGCCAGCAGTGAAGCCCCAGGAGGGCACTACGAGCAGTACTTC. Its protein product is CASSEAPGGHYEQYF. The chain is built from TRBV6-1 and TRBJ2-7; a possible D gene is TRBD2 (6 bases). The CDR3 contains 15 residues. V lost 0 bases and J 3 bases, leaving 12 bases between the germline ends. Germline CDR1 is MNHNS and CDR2 is SASEGT.

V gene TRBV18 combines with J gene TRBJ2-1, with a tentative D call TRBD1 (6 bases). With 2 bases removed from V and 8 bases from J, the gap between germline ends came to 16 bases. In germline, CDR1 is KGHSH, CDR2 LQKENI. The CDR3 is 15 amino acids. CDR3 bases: TGTGCCAGCTCACCAACAGGGCAAGGTATAGATGAGCAGTTCTTC. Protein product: CASSPTGQGIDEQFF.

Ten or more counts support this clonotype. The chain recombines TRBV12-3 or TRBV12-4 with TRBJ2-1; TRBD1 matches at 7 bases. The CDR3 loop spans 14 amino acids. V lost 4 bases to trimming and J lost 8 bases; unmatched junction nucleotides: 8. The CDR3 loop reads CASSWQGDDDEQFF. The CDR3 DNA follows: TGTGCCAGCAGTTGGCAGGGGGATGACGATGAGCAGTTCTTC.

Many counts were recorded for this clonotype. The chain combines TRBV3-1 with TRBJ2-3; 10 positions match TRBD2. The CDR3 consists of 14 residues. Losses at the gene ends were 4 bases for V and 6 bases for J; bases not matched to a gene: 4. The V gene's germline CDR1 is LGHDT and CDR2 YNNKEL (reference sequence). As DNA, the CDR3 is TGTGCCAGCAGCCCGGGACTAGCGTCTGATACGCAGTATTTT. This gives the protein CASSPGLASDTQYF.

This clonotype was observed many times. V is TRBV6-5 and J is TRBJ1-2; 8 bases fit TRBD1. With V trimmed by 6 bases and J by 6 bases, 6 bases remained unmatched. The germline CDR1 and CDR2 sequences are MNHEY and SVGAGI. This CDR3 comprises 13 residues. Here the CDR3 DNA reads TGTGCCAGCAGCTCCTTACAGGGGGATGGCTACACCTTC. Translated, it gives CASSSLQGDGYTF.

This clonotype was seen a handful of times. DNA of the CDR3: TGTGCCAGCTCACCAAATAACCCCTACGAGCAGTACTTC. Amino acids: CASSPNNPYEQYF. V gene TRBV18 combines with J gene TRBJ2-7; D not resolved. V gave up 2 bases and J gave up 2 bases, with 7 bases separating them. CDR1 KGHSH and CDR2 LQKENI come from the germline V gene. This CDR3 is 13 amino acids long. The whole variable domain, filled in from reference TRBV18 and TRBJ2-7, reads NAGVMQNPRHLVRRRGQEARLRCSPMKGHSHVYWYRQLPEEGLKFMVYLQKENIIDESGMPKERFSAEFPKEGPSILRIQQVVRGDSAAYFCASSPNNPYEQYFGPGTRLTVT.

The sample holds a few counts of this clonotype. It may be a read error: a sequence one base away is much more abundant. The CDR3 DNA reads TGTGCCACCAGCTCCTTCGGGAATGAGCAGTTCTTC. Translation gives CATSSFGNEQFF. The chain employs TRBV15 and TRBJ2-1, with D hard to call. In germline, CDR1 is LNHNV, CDR2 YYDKDF (reference sequence). This CDR3 is built from 12 residues. Trimming pared 5 bases from V and 7 bases from J, leaving 9 bases between.

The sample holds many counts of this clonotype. The CDR3 DNA sequence: TGTGCCAGCAGCTCGGGACAGGGAGGCACCTACGAGCAGTACTTC. Amino acid sequence: CASSSGQGGTYEQYF. The gene calls are TRBV7-9 and TRBJ2-7, with TRBD1 identical over 9 bases. Germline V gives CDR1 SEHNR, CDR2 FQNEAQ (reference sequence). V dropped 4 bases and J dropped 2; count of bases not matched to a gene: 6. This CDR3 region has 15 residues.

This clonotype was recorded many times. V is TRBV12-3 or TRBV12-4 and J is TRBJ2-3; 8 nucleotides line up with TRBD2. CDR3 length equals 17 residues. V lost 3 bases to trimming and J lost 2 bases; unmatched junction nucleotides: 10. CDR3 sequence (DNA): TGTGCCAGCAGTTTTGGTCCGGCGGGGGGAGACACAGATACGCAGTATTTT. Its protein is CASSFGPAGGDTDTQYF.

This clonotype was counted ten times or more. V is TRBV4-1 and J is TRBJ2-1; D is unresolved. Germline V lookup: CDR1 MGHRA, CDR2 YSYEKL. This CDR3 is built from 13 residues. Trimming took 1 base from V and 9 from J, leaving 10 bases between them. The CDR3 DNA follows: TGCGCCAGCAGCCAAGTTTCGGCTATTGAGCAGTTCTTC. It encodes CASSQVSAIEQFF.

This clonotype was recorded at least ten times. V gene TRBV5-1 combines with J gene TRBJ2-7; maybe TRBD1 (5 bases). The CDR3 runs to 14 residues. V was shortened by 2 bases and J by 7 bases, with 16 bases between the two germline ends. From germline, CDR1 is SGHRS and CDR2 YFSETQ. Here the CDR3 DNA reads TGCGCCAGCAGCTTAACCCAACCTCAGGGTGAGCAGTACTTC. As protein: CASSLTQPQGEQYF. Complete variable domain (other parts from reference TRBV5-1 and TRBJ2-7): KAGVTQTPRYLIKTRGQQVTLSCSPISGHRSVSWYQQTPGQGLQFLFEYFSETQRNKGNFPGRFSGRQFSNSRSEMNVSTLELGDSALYLCASSLTQPQGEQYFGPGTRLTVT.

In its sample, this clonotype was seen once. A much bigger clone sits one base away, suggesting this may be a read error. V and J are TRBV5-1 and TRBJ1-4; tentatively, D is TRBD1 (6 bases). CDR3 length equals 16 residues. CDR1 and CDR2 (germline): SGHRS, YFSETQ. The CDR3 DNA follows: TGCGCCAGCAGCTTGAACCCTGCAGGGGAGAGTGAAAAAATGTTTTTT. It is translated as CASSLNPAGESEKMFF.

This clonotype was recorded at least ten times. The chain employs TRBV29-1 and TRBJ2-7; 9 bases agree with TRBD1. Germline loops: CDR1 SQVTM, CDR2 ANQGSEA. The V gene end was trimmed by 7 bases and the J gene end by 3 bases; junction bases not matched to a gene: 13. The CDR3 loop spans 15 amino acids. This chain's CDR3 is CSGGINRGRFYEQYF. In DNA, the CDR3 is TGCAGCGGTGGGATTAACAGGGGGCGCTTCTACGAGCAGTACTTC.

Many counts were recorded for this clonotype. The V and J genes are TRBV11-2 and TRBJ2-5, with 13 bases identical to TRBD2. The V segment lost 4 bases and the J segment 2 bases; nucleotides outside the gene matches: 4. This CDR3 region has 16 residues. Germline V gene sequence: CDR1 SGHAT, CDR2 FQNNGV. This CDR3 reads CASSSGLAGVQETQYF. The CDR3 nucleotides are TGTGCCAGCAGCTCCGGACTAGCGGGGGTTCAAGAGACCCAGTACTTC.

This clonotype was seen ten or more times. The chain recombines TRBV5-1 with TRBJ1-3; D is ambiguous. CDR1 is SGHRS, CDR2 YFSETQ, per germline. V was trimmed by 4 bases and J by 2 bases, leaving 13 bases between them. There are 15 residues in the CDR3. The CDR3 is CASSTGSGTGNTIYF. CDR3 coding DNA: TGCGCCAGCAGCACCGGGTCGGGGACTGGAAACACCATATATTTT.

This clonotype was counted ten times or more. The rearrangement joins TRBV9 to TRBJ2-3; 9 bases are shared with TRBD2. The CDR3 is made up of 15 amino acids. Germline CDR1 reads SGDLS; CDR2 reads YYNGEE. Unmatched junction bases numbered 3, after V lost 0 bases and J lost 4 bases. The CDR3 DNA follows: TGTGCCAGCAGCGTAGGACTAGCGGTGCCAGATACGCAGTATTTT. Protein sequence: CASSVGLAVPDTQYF.

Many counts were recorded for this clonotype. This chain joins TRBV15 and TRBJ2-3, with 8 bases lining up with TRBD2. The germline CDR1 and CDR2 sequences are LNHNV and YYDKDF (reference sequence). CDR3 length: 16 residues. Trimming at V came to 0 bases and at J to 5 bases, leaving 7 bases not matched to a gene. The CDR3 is CATSREGRGGIDTQYF. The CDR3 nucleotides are TGTGCCACCAGCAGAGAGGGTCGGGGGGGTATAGATACGCAGTATTTT.

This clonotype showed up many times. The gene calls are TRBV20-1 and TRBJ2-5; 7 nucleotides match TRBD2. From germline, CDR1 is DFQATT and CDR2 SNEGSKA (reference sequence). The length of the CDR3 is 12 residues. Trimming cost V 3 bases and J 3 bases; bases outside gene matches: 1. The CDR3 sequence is CSASGGKETQYF. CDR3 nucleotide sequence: TGCAGTGCTAGCGGGGGGAAAGAGACCCAGTACTTC.

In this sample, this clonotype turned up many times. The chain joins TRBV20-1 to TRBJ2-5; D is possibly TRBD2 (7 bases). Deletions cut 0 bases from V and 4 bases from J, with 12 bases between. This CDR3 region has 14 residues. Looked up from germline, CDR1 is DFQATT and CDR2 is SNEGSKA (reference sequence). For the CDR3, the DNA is TGCAGTGCTAGAGAGCCGGGGGGCCTAGAGACCCAGTACTTC. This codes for CSAREPGGLETQYF.